The entry below describes one TCR beta chain. Peripheral blood was collected from the related graft donor on the marrow donation day. This record comes from a study of T cells after posttransplantation cyclophosphamide. Assay used: immunoSEQ multiplex PCR; TCRdb lists only in-frame clones, some missing. The sample has about 47,000 clones, about 90% seen once. The V segment lost 1 base and the J segment 6 bases; nucleotides outside the gene matches: 7. The CDR3 has 15 residues. Germline CDR1 is LNHDA and CDR2 is SQIVND (reference sequence). The TCR was taken from a woman in her forties or fifties in good health and a related stem cell transplant donor. The sequenced material came from PBMCs. The rearrangement links TRBV19 to TRBJ2-3; 7 bases align to TRBD1. The CDR3 protein is CASSIATGVTDTQYF. The DNA for the CDR3 is TGTGCCAGTAGTATAGCCACAGGGGTCACTGATACGCAGTATTTT. The entire variable domain, with the rest obtained from reference TRBV19 and TRBJ2-3, is as follows: DGGITQSPKYLFRKEGQNVTLSCEQNLNHDAMYWYRQDPGQGLRLIYYSQIVNDFQKGDIAEGYSVSREKKESFPLTVTSAQKNPTAFYLCASSIATGVTDTQYFGPGTRLTVL.